The entry below describes one TCR beta chain. The clone's antigen remains unknown. There are no base qualities to consult, and no much larger clone falls within one base. Systemically healthy Caucasian individuals from Russia, 39 in total and aged about 6 to 90 years, were included as donors. Ten milliliters of peripheral blood were drawn from each donor into EDTA-treated Vacutainer tubes. Ficoll-Paque density-gradient centrifugation was used to isolate PBMCs, with at least 7 million per sample. Total RNA was extracted from PBMCs with Trizol reagent, with at least 5 micrograms obtained per sample. The percentages of naive CD45RAhigh/CD27high T cells were determined by flow cytometry on a PBMC aliquot from every donor. The data were taken from a study of blood T cells in healthy people across ages (dated by TCRdb to 2013 to 2016). For the wider study: In model experiments, roughly one uniquely barcoded TCR beta cDNA molecule per two T cells was captured by template switching. Using deep sequencing normalized with unique cDNA molecular identifiers, the study measured how TCR beta repertoire diversity changes with age. To avoid experimental bias, donors of different ages were randomly spread across the sequencing lanes. Two additional independent replicas of 1 million unique cDNA reads from the same blood draw were analyzed for two donors (one aged 18 to 29 and one aged 80 or older). Four age groups were formed from the donors: young (average around 15 years), middle-aged (roughly 38), aged (under 70) and long-lived (around 80). The full study reports these points: As age increased, observed TCR beta diversity per million T cells dropped in a roughly linear way, and a significant reduction was already evident by age around 41. The CMV infection status of donors was not known, potentially confounding age-related changes in expanded clonotypes. Compared with the aged group, more naive CD4+ T cells, fewer expanded clones and increased TCR diversity were shown by the long-lived group, suggesting age selection. Bulk unsorted PBMC profiling prevented conclusive comparison of naive and antigen-experienced compartments. Observed TCR beta diversity correlated strongly with the percentage of naive T cells measured by flow cytometry. Total diversity estimates from one million sequenced T cells were considered lower bounds and underestimates.

The cysteine opens and the phenylalanine closes a CDR3 of 17 amino acids. The sequence is cut down to CDR3 DNA, 51 bases in frame from base 1. Relative to germline, V is 5 bases shorter and J is 5 bases shorter, with 24 bases between their ends. Based on the germline V gene (reference sequence), the CDR1 and CDR2 sequences are LNHDA and SQIVND. The library relied on 5' RACE. A second about 7 to 11 cycle PCR used a sample-barcoded 5' primer and a J-beta primer mix. A unique molecular identifier was introduced onto each TCR beta cDNA molecule by a template-switch 5' adaptor carrying 12 random nucleotides. Each sample yielded at least 2.5 million CDR3-containing paired-end reads. First-strand cDNA synthesis was performed from all RNA using the Mint cDNA synthesis kit, with priming by a TRBC-specific oligonucleotide. Following uracil-DNA glycosylase treatment, a first 18-cycle PCR with universal primers M1SS and BC2_uni_R was performed on all cDNA. The published analysis was carried out like this. For normalization, 1 million high-quality reads, each with a distinct molecular identifier, were randomly selected from each sample. Reads with shared molecular identifiers were discarded instead of being binned into consensus sequences. MiTCR, set to a Q25 quality threshold and the strictest error-elimination algorithm, was used for CDR3 identification, clonotype clustering and error correction. A nonparametric unseen species model with Euler transformation was used to estimate a lower bound on total TCR beta diversity. The raw public reads went through TCRdb reprocessing: fastp at Q25, MiXCR clone calling, in-frame beta chains kept. Rows are unified per CDR3 protein, each entry keeping the most common DNA and genes. The authors' filters were not applied to this entry. In this sample the table shows fewer than 2 million distinct CDR3 sequences, about 39% of which occur a single time. The top ten clonotypes cover 20% to 25% of the sample.

The sequencing sample was made of blood. Recombination linked TRBV19 to TRBJ1-1; the D gene is perhaps TRBD1, on 5 matching bases. The source is a human donor in good health. The CDR3 in this case is CASSVRVRTGPGTEAFF. At the DNA level, the sequence is TGTGCCAGTAGTGTTCGAGTCAGAACAGGACCGGGAACTGAAGCTTTCTTT.